This note documents a single T cell receptor beta chain sequence. These data belong to a study of control samples from healthy donors and cancer patients. The table came from immunoSEQ multiplex PCR; TCRdb's copy has only in-frame clones and leaves some out. The top ten hold about 14% of the sample, which has about 270,000 clones, about 80% seen once. Germline CDR1 and CDR2: SGHRS and YFSETQ. V gave up 4 bases and J gave up 0 bases, with 14 bases separating them. The CDR3 loop spans 15 amino acids. The sequenced material came from PBMCs. V usage is TRBV5-1 and J usage is TRBJ2-7; no reliable D call. The clonotype originates from an older woman with lung cancer. In DNA form, the CDR3 reads TGCGCCAGCAGCCCTGGTCCCCCCGTCTCCTACGAGCAGTACTTC. Its translation is CASSPGPPVSYEQYF.